Here is one TCR beta chain with its context. The record originates from a study of T cells in Graves' hyperthyroidism and ophthalmopathy. Each person with ophthalmopathy scored at least 3 on the Clinical Activity Score, reached NOSPECS grade 4 or higher, and had been ill under 3 months. The germline V gene encodes CDR1 DFQATT and CDR2 SNEGSKA (reference sequence). Deletions cut 7 bases from V and 7 bases from J, with 11 bases between. The CDR3 runs 11 residues. TCR beta CDR3 sequences were amplified from RNA transcripts. The study used the HTBI primer set for a first-round RT-PCR of the TCR CDR3. TCRdb re-derived calls from the multiplex PCR reads in MiXCR, one entry per CDR3 protein. The sample shows 500,000 or so distinct CDR3 sequences, roughly 15% of them seen only once.

This TCR came from a woman in her 30s with Graves' ophthalmopathy. The material sequenced was blood. The chain is built from TRBV20-1 and TRBJ2-1; D is undetermined. The CDR3 DNA is TGCAGTGAGGAAGCGTCGAATGAGCAGTTCTTC. It specifies CSEEASNEQFF.